Below are 27 T cell receptor beta chains sequenced from a single sample in a study of PD-1 blockade in classical Hodgkin lymphoma. The protocol was immunoSEQ multiplex PCR, while the TCRdb copy is restricted to in-frame clones and leaves out a portion. The data show about 25,000 clones, about 83% seen once. Every patient relapsed after autologous stem cell transplantation, and brentuximab vedotin exposure varied. The specimen was peripheral blood mononuclear cells (PBMCs), collected before the second cycle of nivolumab. The receptors stem from a human donor with classical Hodgkin lymphoma.

This chain connects TRBV28 to TRBJ2-1; TRBD1 matches at 8 bases. Germline V gene lookup returns CDR1 MDHEN and CDR2 SYDVKM. The CDR3 runs to 17 residues. V lost 5 bases, J lost 2 bases, and 11 bases stayed unmatched. CDR3 coding DNA: TGTGCCAGCAGTCCGGGGACAGGTTATAGGACCTACAATGAGCAGTTCTTC. Its translation is CASSPGTGYRTYNEQFF.

The J gene is TRBJ2-7, the V gene TRBV29-1; 10 bases line up with TRBD2. Unmatched junction bases numbered 2, after V lost 4 bases and J lost 2 bases. Germline assignment: CDR1 SQVTM and CDR2 ANQGSEA. CDR3 length: 13 residues. The CDR3 sequence: CSVATSGAYEQYF. CDR3 DNA: TGCAGCGTTGCAACTAGCGGGGCCTACGAGCAGTACTTC.

The chain recombines TRBV27 with TRBJ2-2; 8 bases agree with TRBD1. Germline V gives CDR1 MNHEY, CDR2 SMNVEV (reference sequence). Germline trimming cut 2 bases from V and 5 bases from J; bases unmatched to any gene: 10. The CDR3 spans 17 residues. CDR3 protein: CASSLRGTGLTTGELFF. CDR3 bases: TGTGCCAGCAGTTTACGTGGGACAGGCTTAACTACCGGGGAGCTGTTTTTT.

The count of this clone is one. The rearrangement links TRBV9 to TRBJ1-5; the match to TRBD1 covers 9 bases. V trimming: 3 bases; J trimming: 3 bases; junction bases outside the gene matches: 4. The CDR3 is 15 residues long. Germline V gene lookup returns CDR1 SGDLS and CDR2 YYNGEE. CDR3 amino acids: CASSGGTGLNQPQHF. CDR3 bases: TGTGCCAGCAGCGGAGGGACAGGGCTCAATCAGCCCCAGCATTTT.

The CDR3 DNA reads TGTGCCAGCAGTGTTCGGGGCTCTGGGGCCAACGTCCTGACTTTC. Translating it yields CASSVRGSGANVLTF. The rearrangement joins TRBV25-1 to TRBJ2-6; a weak D match, TRBD2 (5 bases). The V and J ends lost 4 bases and 0 bases respectively, with 7 bases between them. Germline V CDR1 and CDR2: MGHDK, SYGVNS. The CDR3 runs 15 residues.

In this sample, this clone turned up once. The CDR3 region has the DNA TGTGCCAGCAGCTCTTTGGGGCACGAGCAGTACTTC. Translating it yields CASSSLGHEQYF. The chain is built from TRBV11-2 and TRBJ2-7; maybe TRBD1 (5 bases). The CDR3 length is 12 residues. The germline V gene has CDR1 SGHAT and CDR2 FQNNGV. V was cut by 4 bases and J by 5 bases, with 9 bases left in between.

The chain employs TRBV4-1 and TRBJ2-3; D not resolved. The CDR3 runs 13 residues. V was clipped by 4 bases and J by 2 bases, with 7 bases between them. From germline, CDR1 is MGHRA and CDR2 YSYEKL. The CDR3 loop reads CASSLENTDTQYF. The CDR3 bases are TGCGCCAGCAGCCTAGAGAACACAGATACGCAGTATTTT.

This chain connects TRBV6-5 to TRBJ2-5, with D hard to call. The CDR3 runs to 13 residues. CDR1 MNHEY and CDR2 SVGAGI come from the germline V gene. V was trimmed by 10 bases and J by 2 bases, leaving 14 bases between them. The CDR3 loop reads CATVGQNQETQYF. In DNA, the CDR3 is TGTGCCACAGTCGGGCAGAATCAAGAGACCCAGTACTTC.

This clone occurred a few times. The chain uses TRBV5-1 and TRBJ2-1; D perhaps matches TRBD2 (6 bases). With 3 bases removed from V and 5 bases from J, the gap between germline ends came to 12 bases. The CDR3 loop spans 14 amino acids. Germline V gene lookup returns CDR1 SGHRS and CDR2 YFSETQ. Here the CDR3 DNA reads TGCGCCAGCAGCTCACGGGAGTACGACAATGAGCAGTTCTTC. This gives the protein CASSSREYDNEQFF. Using reference TRBV5-1 and TRBJ2-1 for the parts outside the CDR3, the full variable domain is KAGVTQTPRYLIKTRGQQVTLSCSPISGHRSVSWYQQTPGQGLQFLFEYFSETQRNKGNFPGRFSGRQFSNSRSEMNVSTLELGDSALYLCASSSREYDNEQFFGPGTRLTVL.

This rearrangement joins TRBV4-1 to TRBJ2-7; TRBD1 aligns across 7 bases. Germline V lookup: CDR1 MGHRA, CDR2 YSYEKL. J lost 2 bases, V lost 0 bases, and 4 bases had no gene match. The CDR3 has 15 residues. The CDR3 reads CASSQEQTGAYEQYF. The DNA for the CDR3 is TGCGCCAGCAGCCAAGAACAAACAGGGGCCTACGAGCAGTACTTC.

V and J are TRBV29-1 and TRBJ1-2; 8 bases line up with TRBD1. The CDR3 extends over 15 amino acids. Germline assignment: CDR1 SQVTM and CDR2 ANQGSEA. With V trimmed by 0 bases and J by 4 bases, 7 bases remained unmatched. CDR3 DNA: TGCAGCGTTGAAGATCATGACAGGGGATTCTATGGCTACACCTTC. It yields the protein CSVEDHDRGFYGYTF.

This clone was observed a single time. The V and J genes are TRBV19 and TRBJ1-4; no reliable D call. V was pared by 4 bases and J by 2 bases, with 2 bases between. Germline V gene data show CDR1 as LNHDA and CDR2 as SQIVND (reference sequence). CDR3 size: 12 residues. CDR3 protein: CASSKTNEKLFF. The CDR3 nucleotides read TGTGCCAGTAGTAAGACTAATGAAAAACTGTTTTTT.

The rearrangement uses TRBV5-4 and TRBJ2-3; 11 bases map to TRBD2. CDR3 length: 17 amino acids. V lost 3 bases to trimming and J lost 7 bases; unmatched junction nucleotides: 13. In germline, CDR1 is SGHNT, CDR2 YYREEE (reference sequence). The CDR3 reads CASSSKLAGGNSYTQYF. CDR3 sequence (DNA): TGTGCCAGCAGCTCGAAGTTAGCGGGAGGGAACTCGTATACGCAGTATTTT.

CDR3 in amino acids: CASSVSGRSYEQYF. In DNA form, the CDR3 reads TGTGCCAGCAGCGTATCAGGACGCTCCTACGAGCAGTACTTC. The gene calls are TRBV13 and TRBJ2-7, with unresolved D. V lost 5 bases and J lost 0, with 11 bases in between. The CDR3 covers 14 residues. Germline V CDR1 and CDR2: PRHDT, FYEKMQ (reference sequence).

The chain is built from TRBV7-2 and TRBJ2-7; tentatively, D is TRBD1 (5 bases). The CDR3 runs to 15 residues. V lost 5 bases and J lost 0, with 14 bases in between. Germline CDR1 is SGHTA and CDR2 is FQGNSA. DNA of the CDR3: TGTGCCAGCAGCAGGACATCTGTGGGCTCCTACGAGCAGTACTTC. It is translated as CASSRTSVGSYEQYF.

The rearrangement joins TRBV20-1 to TRBJ1-1; D unresolved. V was trimmed by 3 bases and J by 10 bases, leaving 12 bases between them. The CDR3 loop spans 11 amino acids. CDR1 and CDR2 (germline): DFQATT, SNEGSKA (reference sequence). The CDR3, as DNA: TGCAGTGCTAGGGAGGACCTCCGAGCTTTCTTT. Translation gives CSAREDLRAFF.

The gene calls are TRBV27 and TRBJ1-1, with D uncertain. This CDR3 spans 14 amino acids. V shed 3 bases and J shed 8 bases, with 16 bases lying between them. Germline assignment: CDR1 MNHEY and CDR2 SMNVEV (reference sequence). CDR3 DNA sequence: TGTGCCAGCAGTTTTATTTCCTCGGTGGGCGAAGCTTTCTTT. It encodes CASSFISSVGEAFF.

The chain uses TRBV14 and TRBJ2-6; D might be TRBD1 (5 bases). CDR3 length equals 15 residues. The V end was cut by 6 bases, the J end by 2 bases, with 11 bases between. Germline assignment: CDR1 SGHDN and CDR2 FVKESK. The CDR3 DNA sequence: TGTGCCAGCAGGCGAACAGGTACTGGGGCCAACGTCCTGACTTTC. Its protein product is CASRRTGTGANVLTF.

V is TRBV28 and J is TRBJ2-1; D may be TRBD1 (6 bases). The germline CDR1 and CDR2 sequences are MDHEN and SYDVKM. This CDR3 comprises 15 residues. V lost 5 bases, J lost 9 bases, and 20 bases lay in between. CDR3 sequence reads: CASSDRSAGNAEQFF. The CDR3 coding sequence is TGTGCCAGCAGTGACAGGTCGGCCGGGAATGCTGAGCAGTTCTTC. Drawing the rest from reference TRBV28 and TRBJ2-1, the complete variable domain is DVKVTQSSRYLVKRTGEKVFLECVQDMDHENMFWYRQDPGLGLRLIYFSYDVKMKEKGDIPEGYSVSREKKERFSLILESASTNQTSMYLCASSDRSAGNAEQFFGPGTRLTVL.

There are a few counts of this clone. The rearrangement joins TRBV19 to TRBJ1-2; 7 nucleotides align to TRBD1. The CDR3 consists of 15 residues. After removal of 5 bases from V and 2 bases from J, the junction contained 8 bases not matched to a gene. The germline CDR1 and CDR2 sequences are LNHDA and SQIVND (reference sequence). The CDR3 nucleotides read TGTGCCAGTAGTCCGCGGACAGGAGCGAACTATGGCTACACCTTC. Protein: CASSPRTGANYGYTF.

This clone was found a few times. The V and J genes are TRBV5-5 and TRBJ1-2; 9 bases map to TRBD1. Germline CDR1 SGHKS, CDR2 YYEKEE (reference sequence). Unmatched junction bases numbered 11, after V lost 1 base and J lost 4 bases. This CDR3 contains 17 residues. CDR3 residues: CASSLSGTGYRGYGYTF. CDR3 nucleotides: TGTGCCAGCAGCTTGTCCGGGACAGGGTACCGTGGCTATGGCTACACCTTC.

CDR3 in DNA: TGTGCCAGCAGTTTAGGGTCCGGGGTGGAGACCCAGTACTTC. Amino acid sequence: CASSLGSGVETQYF. This rearrangement joins TRBV28 to TRBJ2-5; possible D gene TRBD2, 5 bases. Germline V CDR1 and CDR2: MDHEN, SYDVKM. The V gene lost 2 bases and the J gene lost 5 bases, with 12 bases spanning the gap. This CDR3 spans 14 amino acids.

The CDR3 DNA reads as TGCGCCAGCAGCTTGGGGTCCGGAAACACCATATATTTT. As protein: CASSLGSGNTIYF. The gene calls are TRBV5-1 and TRBJ1-3; D gene uncertain. Trimming took off 0 bases at V and 4 bases at J, with 5 bases between the two ends. The CDR3 is 13 amino acids. Germline lookup yields CDR1 SGHRS and CDR2 YFSETQ.

The V call is TRBV11-3, the J call TRBJ2-5; 8 bases align to TRBD1. The CDR3 is 15 amino acids. Germline loops: CDR1 SGHNT, CDR2 YENEEA. V lost 1 base, J lost 4 bases, and 5 bases stayed unmatched. The chain's CDR3 is CASSLVSGGPETQYF. The CDR3 DNA reads TGTGCCAGCAGCTTAGTTTCAGGGGGCCCAGAGACCCAGTACTTC. Filled out from reference TRBV11-3 and TRBJ2-5, the complete variable domain reads EAGVVQSPRYKIIEKKQPVAFWCNPISGHNTLYWYLQNLGQGPELLIRYENEEAVDDSQLPKDRFSAERLKGVDSTLKIQPAELGDSAVYLCASSLVSGGPETQYFGPGTRLLVL.

The V gene is TRBV7-6, the J gene TRBJ2-3, with TRBD1 matching 7 bases. Trimming took 5 bases from V and 1 from J; bases not matched to a gene: 6. Germline CDR1 is SGHVS and CDR2 is FNYEAQ. The CDR3 spans 15 residues. CDR3 sequence: CASSPWTGGTDTQYF. The CDR3 nucleotides are TGTGCCAGCAGCCCATGGACAGGTGGCACAGATACGCAGTATTTT.

The chain links TRBV7-2 to TRBJ2-3; 12 nucleotides line up with TRBD2. The junction had 3 bases not matched to a gene; V was cut back by 3 bases and J by 8 bases. Germline V gene data show CDR1 as SGHTA and CDR2 as FQGNSA. The CDR3 totals 14 residues. The CDR3 sequence: CASSFALAGGTQYF. The CDR3 DNA reads TGTGCCAGCAGCTTTGCACTAGCGGGGGGTACGCAGTATTTT.

The chain joins TRBV25-1 to TRBJ2-2; TRBD1 matches 7 bases. Germline V gives CDR1 MGHDK, CDR2 SYGVNS. The CDR3 has 14 amino acids. V lost 5 bases to trimming and J lost 6 bases; unmatched junction nucleotides: 6. CDR3 region: CASSRGGWAGELFF. In DNA form, the CDR3 reads TGTGCCAGCAGTAGAGGGGGCTGGGCCGGGGAGCTGTTTTTT.